This T cell receptor (beta chain) was identified during a study of CD8 T cells in ankylosing spondylitis. Overall study findings and caveats: Certain motif variants had earlier appeared in reactive arthritis synovial fluid and blood. For ankylosing spondylitis blood, a TCR beta motif of fewer than 10 highly homologous variants appeared characteristic.

Scientists made TCR beta libraries using quantitative 5'-RACE with molecular barcodes. From the 5' RACE reads, TCRdb called clonotypes with MiXCR, one entry per CDR3 protein. This table holds some 150,000 distinct CDR3 sequences, around 45% found once. With respect to this clonotype: Antigen unknown.

Sequenced material: synovial fluid, either unsorted or a sorted T cell fraction (not recorded which). The sequence derives from a male donor with ankylosing spondylitis.

CDR3 loop: CSVDGDGTGDWETQYF. The DNA of the CDR3 is TGCAGCGTTGATGGGGACGGGACAGGGGATTGGGAGACCCAGTACTTC. The chain couples TRBV29-1 to TRBJ2-5, with TRBD1 matching over 10 bases. Germline V CDR1 and CDR2: SQVTM, ANQGSEA. J was trimmed by 5 bases and V by 3 bases; bases with no gene match: 12. The CDR3 covers 16 residues.